Listed below are T cell receptor beta chains from one sample, sequenced in a study of human T cells and chemical hapten exposure. From the RACE reads, TCRdb called clonotypes with MiXCR, one entry per CDR3 protein. This table holds roughly 81,000 distinct CDR3 sequences, 8.5% found once. The sequenced sample was whole blood, obtained in connection with sensitization to the hapten diphenylcyclopropenone (DPC). These receptors all come from a man aged 35-49 years with alopecia areata. Some clones in this sample may be carry-over from other donors' samples. The CDR3 runs from the conserved cysteine through the conserved F or W.

v_gene	j_gene	CDR3aa
TRBV27	TRBJ2-3	CASSSLLRRDTDTQYF
TRBV5-1	TRBJ1-3	CASSSEGWGSRNTIYF
TRBV7-9	TRBJ2-1	CASSLALPGGNEQFF
TRBV7-9	TRBJ2-5	CASSPRQGRETQYF
TRBV19	TRBJ2-3	CASRESDTQYF
TRBV7-2	TRBJ2-7	CASSLPRTQLTSWEQYF
TRBV28	TRBJ2-6	CASSPGLAGGPKMRGANVLTF
TRBV7-2	TRBJ1-4	CASSLIGEKLFF
TRBV10-3	TRBJ2-7	CAIRGTGSYEQYF
TRBV28	TRBJ2-7	CASSPSGRAYEQYF
TRBV5-8	TRBJ2-6	CASSPDSGANVLTF
TRBV5-1	TRBJ2-5	CASSLELTGETQYF
TRBV6-2/TRBV6-3	TRBJ2-4	CASSSKGQNIQYF
TRBV5-1	TRBJ2-3	CASSPSGRATDTQYF
TRBV19	TRBJ1-1	CASSIRGQGTEAFF
TRBV9	TRBJ2-6	CASSATGSGANVLTF
TRBV6-6	TRBJ2-7	CATSPAPYEQYF
TRBV24-1	TRBJ2-1	CATSDWGRGGYNEQFF
TRBV7-9	TRBJ2-1	CASSQGVGGAYHEQFF
TRBV6-2/TRBV6-3	TRBJ2-3	CASRPGQGFTDTQYF
TRBV7-8	TRBJ1-5	CASSLGGISNQPQHF
TRBV6-1	TRBJ1-6	CASRSKQGLGNSPLHF